The 11 T cell receptor beta chains listed next were all sequenced from one sample in a study of T cell repertoires in cytomegalovirus infection. The antigens of these receptors remain unknown. MiXCR, run by TCRdb on the reads, gives a single entry per CDR3 protein. The data contain a few hundred thousand distinct CDR3 sequences, 30% to 40% of them singletons. The sample consisted of cultured PBMCs, taken from culture after CMV antigen stimulation. The receptor source for this set is a human donor in good health (CMV status not recorded). Some clones in this sample may be carry-over from other donors' samples.

The V and J genes are TRBV12-3 or TRBV12-4 and TRBJ2-5; TRBD1 matches at 9 bases. After removal of 8 bases from V and 7 bases from J, the junction contained 11 bases not matched to a gene. The CDR3 is made up of 14 amino acids. In nucleotides, the CDR3 is TGTGCCAGCCTCTCCGGGACAGGGCAACGGACCCAGTACTTC. Amino acid sequence: CASLSGTGQRTQYF.

The chain has TRBV20-1 and TRBJ2-4; TRBD2 is a possible D gene (6 bases). CDR1 DFQATT and CDR2 SNEGSKA come from the germline V gene (reference sequence). The CDR3 extends over 15 amino acids. With 6 bases removed from V and 0 bases from J, the gap between germline ends came to 15 bases. This CDR3 is CSAEVAELAKNIQYF. The CDR3 region has the DNA TGCAGTGCCGAGGTAGCGGAACTAGCCAAAAACATTCAGTACTTC.

This clonotype was found many times. The chain links TRBV6-1 to TRBJ1-1; TRBD1 might be the D (5 bases). The V and J ends lost 4 bases and 4 bases respectively, with 10 bases between them. The V gene's germline CDR1 is MNHNS and CDR2 SASEGT. The CDR3 is made up of 13 amino acids. CDR3 bases: TGTGCCAGCAGTGTCCAGGGACGCACTGAAGCTTTCTTT. Translation: CASSVQGRTEAFF.

This clonotype was observed a few times. This chain uses TRBV10-1 with TRBJ2-2, with D perhaps matching TRBD1 or TRBD2 (5 bases each). The CDR3 sequence is 14 residues long. Germline CDR1 is WNHNN and CDR2 is SYGVQD (reference sequence). The V gene lost 4 bases and the J gene lost 3 bases, with 9 bases spanning the gap. The CDR3 protein is CASSVGDDTGELFF. The DNA of the CDR3 is TGCGCCAGCAGTGTGGGGGATGACACCGGGGAGCTGTTTTTT.

This clonotype was seen a handful of times. The chain carries TRBV5-4 and TRBJ2-1; possible D gene TRBD2, 5 bases. V lost 4 bases, J lost 3 bases, and 11 bases lay in between. This CDR3 spans 14 amino acids. Germline CDR1 is SGHNT and CDR2 is YYREEE (reference sequence). As DNA, the CDR3 is TGTGCCAGCAGCGCCGAGGGCGGCTACAATGAGCAGTTCTTC. Translating it yields CASSAEGGYNEQFF.

The DNA for the CDR3 is TGCAGTGCTAGACGAACGATTCACACTGAAGCTTTCTTT. Translation gives CSARRTIHTEAFF. The chain joins TRBV20-1 to TRBJ1-1, with D unclear. Deletions cut 2 bases from V and 3 bases from J, with 10 bases between. CDR1 DFQATT and CDR2 SNEGSKA come from the germline V gene (reference sequence). This CDR3 has 13 amino acids.

This clonotype showed up many times. The V gene is TRBV7-2, the J gene TRBJ2-1; a possible D gene is TRBD2 (6 bases). CDR1 and CDR2 from the germline V gene are SGHTA and FQGNSA. Deletions cut 3 bases from V and 2 bases from J, with 11 bases between. The CDR3 totals 15 residues. CDR3 in DNA: TGTGCCAGCAGCTTGGGGGTAGCGGCCTACAATGAGCAGTTCTTC. Its protein is CASSLGVAAYNEQFF.

The chain has TRBV19 and TRBJ1-2; 8 nucleotides align to TRBD1. The CDR3 is 15 residues long. V was pared by 5 bases and J by 5 bases, with 10 bases of the junction left unmatched. CDR1 is LNHDA and CDR2 is SQIVND in the germline V gene (reference sequence). The CDR3 nucleotides read TGTGCCAGTAGTCCTTCTACAGGGGGAAGATATGGCTACACCTTC. Its translation: CASSPSTGGRYGYTF.

This chain uses TRBV12-3 or TRBV12-4 with TRBJ2-1; either TRBD1 or TRBD2 may supply D (5 bases each). The length of the CDR3 is 18 residues. Between the trimmed V and J ends, which lost 1 base and 7 bases, there was a span of 23 bases. The CDR3 region is CASSLGGPNRRLRNEQFF. In DNA, the CDR3 is TGTGCCAGCAGTTTAGGGGGTCCTAACAGGAGGTTGAGAAATGAGCAGTTCTTC.

The chain combines TRBV3-1 with TRBJ1-1, with D possibly matching TRBD1 (6 bases). The V gene lost 0 bases and the J gene lost 0 bases, with 20 bases spanning the gap. Germline loops: CDR1 LGHDT, CDR2 YNNKEL (reference sequence). The CDR3 loop spans 19 amino acids. CDR3 loop: CASSQENARDTYMNTEAFF. The CDR3 DNA follows: TGTGCCAGCAGCCAAGAAAACGCCCGGGACACCTATATGAACACTGAAGCTTTCTTT.

This clonotype was counted a few times. V and J are TRBV4-1 and TRBJ2-1; 9 bases map to TRBD2. The CDR3 is 17 amino acids. V lost 0 bases and J lost 2; bases outside the gene matches: 5. Germline V CDR1 and CDR2: MGHRA, YSYEKL. In nucleotides, the CDR3 is TGCGCCAGCAGCCAAGATAGGCTAGCGGGACCCTACAATGAGCAGTTCTTC. Translated, it gives CASSQDRLAGPYNEQFF.